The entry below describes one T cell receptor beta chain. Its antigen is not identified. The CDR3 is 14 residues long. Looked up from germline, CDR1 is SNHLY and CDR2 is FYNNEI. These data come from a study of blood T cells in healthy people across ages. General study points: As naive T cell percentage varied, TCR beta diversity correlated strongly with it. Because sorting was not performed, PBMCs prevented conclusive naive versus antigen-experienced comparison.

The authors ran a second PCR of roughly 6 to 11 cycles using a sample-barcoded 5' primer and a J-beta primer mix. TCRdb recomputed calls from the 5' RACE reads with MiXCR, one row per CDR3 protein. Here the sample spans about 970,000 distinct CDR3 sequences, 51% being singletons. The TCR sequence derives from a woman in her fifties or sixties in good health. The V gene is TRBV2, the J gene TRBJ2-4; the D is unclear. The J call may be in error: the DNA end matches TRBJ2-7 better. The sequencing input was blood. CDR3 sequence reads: CASSVGSGPYEQYF. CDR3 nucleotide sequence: TGTGCCAGCAGTGTCGGCAGTGGGCCCTACGAGCAGTACTTC.